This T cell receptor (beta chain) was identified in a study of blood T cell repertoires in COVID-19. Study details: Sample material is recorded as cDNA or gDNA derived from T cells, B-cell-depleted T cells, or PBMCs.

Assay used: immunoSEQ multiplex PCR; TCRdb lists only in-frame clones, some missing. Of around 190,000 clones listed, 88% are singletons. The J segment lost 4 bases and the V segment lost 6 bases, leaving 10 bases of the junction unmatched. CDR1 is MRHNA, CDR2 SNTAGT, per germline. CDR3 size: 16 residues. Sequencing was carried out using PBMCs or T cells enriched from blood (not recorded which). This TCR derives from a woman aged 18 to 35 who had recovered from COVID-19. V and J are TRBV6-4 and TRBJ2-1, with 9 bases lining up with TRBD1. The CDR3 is CASSPLGQGPYNEQFF. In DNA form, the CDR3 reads TGTGCCAGCAGCCCGTTAGGACAGGGGCCTTACAATGAGCAGTTCTTC.